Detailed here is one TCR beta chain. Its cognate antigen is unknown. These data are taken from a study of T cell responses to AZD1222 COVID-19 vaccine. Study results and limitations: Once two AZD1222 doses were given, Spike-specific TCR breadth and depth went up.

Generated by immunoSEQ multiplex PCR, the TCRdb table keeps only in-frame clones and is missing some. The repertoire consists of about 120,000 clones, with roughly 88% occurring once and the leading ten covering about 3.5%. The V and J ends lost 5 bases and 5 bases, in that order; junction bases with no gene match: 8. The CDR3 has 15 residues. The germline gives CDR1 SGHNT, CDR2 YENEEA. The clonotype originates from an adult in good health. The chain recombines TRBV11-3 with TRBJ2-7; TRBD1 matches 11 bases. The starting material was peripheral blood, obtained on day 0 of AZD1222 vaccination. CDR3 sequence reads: CASSRTGGFRHEQYF. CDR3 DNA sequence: TGTGCCAGCAGCCGGACAGGGGGCTTTCGGCACGAGCAGTACTTC.